This record covers a single T cell receptor (beta chain). Antigen: not known. The data stem from a study of beta chain features in type 1 diabetes. Findings and caveats of the study: Junctions at VDJ sites from type 1 diabetes patients had fewer insertions and more deletions. Short templates might get an advantage during PCR, and this would be equal in patients and controls. Within each of all four CD4+ subsets, Type 1 diabetes patients had TCRB CDR3s that were moderately but significantly shorter. Within patients, naive, central memory and Treg TCRB repertoires seemed more similar than within healthy donors.

Purity of each sorted population was above 95%. The CDR3 contains 16 residues. V dropped 6 bases and J dropped 8; count of bases not matched to a gene: 10. Germline V lookup: CDR1 SEHNR, CDR2 FQNEAQ (reference sequence). Since all of the isolated RNA was reverse transcribed, expressed TCRB transcripts were what got sequenced. Using immunoSEQ multiplex PCR, the repertoire was profiled, and TCRdb retains in-frame clones only, with some absent. This sample yields some 350,000 clones, of which roughly 14% are seen a single time; roughly 0.015% belongs to the top ten. The chain links TRBV7-9 to TRBJ2-2; the match to TRBD2 covers 12 bases. Specimen: naive CD4+ T cells from blood. This clonotype was sampled from a woman aged 18-29 years with type 1 diabetes. The CDR3 sequence is CASSPLAGGPSGELFF. DNA of the CDR3: TGTGCCAGCAGTCCTCTAGCGGGAGGGCCTTCTGGGGAGCTGTTTTTT.